A selection of T cell receptor beta chains follows, all from one sample in a study of CD8+ T cells in alopecia areata. TCRdb's table, derived via immunoSEQ multiplex PCR, lists solely in-frame clones and lacks some. The table shows fewer than 250,000 clones, with roughly 44% occurring only once. Specimen: CD4+ T cells sorted from blood, collected at roughly week 36, from a patient treated with tofacitinib. The receptors originated from a human donor with alopecia areata. Each CDR3 is given with its conserved first and last residue. The order of the fields is clone size, D gene, J gene, V gene, CDR3 protein, CDR3 DNA. D genes are given only for firm matches. Where a row states a size, it is once, few, many or the class of an expanded clone; other rows omit it.

>few|TRBD2|TRBJ2-2|TRBV7-8
CASSFTWLAGSTGELFF
TGTGCCAGCAGCTTCACCTGGCTAGCGGGAAGTACCGGGGAGCTGTTTTTT
>.|.|TRBJ2-7|TRBV29-1
CSVEEETSNYEQYF
TGCAGCGTTGAAGAGGAAACTAGCAACTACGAGCAGTACTTC
>many|TRBD1|TRBJ2-7|TRBV7-2
CASRPGTGGLGEQYF
TGTGCCAGCAGACCTGGGACAGGTGGTTTGGGAGAGCAGTACTTC
>.|.|TRBJ2-7|TRBV30
CAWSVRQNYEQYF
TGTGCCTGGAGTGTACGGCAGAACTACGAGCAGTACTTC
>few|.|TRBJ2-1|TRBV30
CAWSLSRTGSYNEQFF
TGTGCCTGGAGTCTCAGCAGGACGGGCTCCTACAATGAGCAGTTCTTC
>few|TRBD1|TRBJ2-1|TRBV7-9
CASRFTGTDNEQFF
TGTGCCAGCAGGTTTACCGGGACAGACAATGAGCAGTTCTTC
>few|TRBD1|TRBJ2-1|TRBV29-1
CSVGRRGQGAKGEQFF
TGCAGCGTTGGTCGACGTGGACAGGGGGCTAAGGGTGAGCAGTTCTTC
>.|TRBD1|TRBJ1-1|TRBV2
CASTETGTNTEAFF
TGTGCCAGCACTGAGACAGGGACCAACACTGAAGCTTTCTTT
>.|.|TRBJ2-7|TRBV4-2
CASSQGGHQGYEQYF
TGTGCCAGCAGCCAGGGGGGACACCAAGGCTACGAGCAGTACTTC
>few|.|TRBJ2-7|TRBV29-1
CSVEGNTALEQYF
TGCAGCGTTGAGGGGAACACTGCCTTAGAGCAGTACTTC
>few|TRBD2|TRBJ2-1|TRBV5-4
CATSRGDYLYNEQFF
TGTGCCACCTCCCGAGGGGACTACCTCTACAATGAGCAGTTCTTC
>.|TRBD2|TRBJ2-7|TRBV5-1
CASSTSGTLYEQYF
TGCGCCAGCAGCACTAGCGGGACCCTATACGAGCAGTACTTC
>.|TRBD1|TRBJ1-5|TRBV27
CASRSYRGQNQPQHF
TGTGCCAGCAGATCATACAGGGGGCAGAATCAGCCCCAGCATTTT
>.|.|TRBJ1-4|TRBV30
CAWSTNEKLFF
TGTGCCTGGAGTACAAATGAAAAACTGTTTTTT
>few|.|TRBJ2-7|TRBV29-1
CSVAAGLHSYEQYF
TGCAGCGTTGCCGCGGGGTTGCACTCCTACGAGCAGTACTTC
>few|.|TRBJ1-5|TRBV7-2
CASSLSMDQPQHF
TGTGCCAGCAGCTTATCTATGGATCAGCCCCAGCATTTT
>.|.|TRBJ1-2|TRBV29-1
CSVRPTGMGNYGYTF
TGCAGCGTTCGCCCAACAGGGATGGGTAACTATGGCTACACCTTC
>.|.|TRBJ1-2|TRBV30
CAWSVGPEGYTF
TGTGCCTGGAGTGTAGGTCCGGAAGGCTACACCTTC
>few|.|TRBJ2-4|TRBV30
CAWSVPQNIQYF
TGTGCCTGGAGTGTACCGCAAAACATTCAGTACTTC
>.|.|TRBJ2-6|TRBV2
CASRGRVSGANVLTF
TGTGCCAGCAGAGGAAGGGTTTCTGGGGCCAACGTCCTGACTTTC
>few|TRBD2|TRBJ2-1|TRBV2
CASSLLGTSDEQFF
TGTGCCAGCAGTTTATTAGGGACTAGCGATGAGCAGTTCTTC
>many|TRBD2|TRBJ2-1|TRBV10-3
CAISGRAGAVYEQFF
TGTGCCATCAGTGGACGAGCGGGAGCGGTTTATGAGCAGTTCTTC
>.|TRBD2|TRBJ2-5|TRBV30
CAWSVGGVQETQYF
TGTGCCTGGAGTGTTGGGGGGGTACAAGAGACCCAGTACTTC
>few|.|TRBJ1-4|TRBV5-5
CASSYLRGKYEKLFF
TGTGCCAGCAGCTATCTACGAGGGAAATACGAAAAACTGTTTTTT
>.|.|TRBJ2-6|TRBV29-1
CSVEGSGANVLTF
TGCAGCGTTGAAGGGTCCGGGGCCAACGTCCTGACTTTC
>many|.|TRBJ1-2|TRBV27
CASSLSPRGNYGYTF
TGTGCCAGCAGTTTATCCCCCAGGGGCAACTATGGCTACACCTTC
>few|.|TRBJ2-1|TRBV10-3
CAISPRGSNSYNEQFF
TGTGCCATCAGCCCACGTGGTTCAAACTCCTACAATGAGCAGTTCTTC
>.|TRBD1|TRBJ2-5|TRBV11-2
CASSPGQGAWETQYF
TGTGCCAGCAGTCCTGGACAGGGGGCTTGGGAGACCCAGTACTTC
>few|TRBD1|TRBJ1-2|TRBV4-3
CASSHSTGGYGYTF
TGCGCCAGCAGCCACAGTACAGGGGGGTATGGCTACACCTTC
>.|TRBD2|TRBJ2-1|TRBV25-1
CASSDLLAGANNEQFF
TGTGCCAGCAGTGACCTACTAGCGGGAGCCAACAATGAGCAGTTCTTC
>few|TRBD1|TRBJ2-1|TRBV28
CASSLYRGLGSSYNEQFF
TGTGCCAGCAGTTTATACAGGGGGCTCGGGAGCTCCTACAATGAGCAGTTCTTC
>few|TRBD2|TRBJ2-3|TRBV29-1
CSVHPLATQGTQYF
TGCAGCGTTCACCCACTAGCGACTCAGGGTACGCAGTATTTT
>once|.|TRBJ2-2|TRBV5-6
CASSLAGYTGELFF
TGTGCCAGCAGCTTAGCAGGGTACACCGGGGAGCTGTTTTTT
>few|TRBD2|TRBJ2-1|TRBV7-2
CASSSWGGRGSNEQFF
TGTGCCAGCAGCTCCTGGGGCGGGAGGGGGAGCAATGAGCAGTTCTTC
>few|.|TRBJ2-1|TRBV29-1
CSVADGNEQFF
TGCAGCGTTGCCGATGGTAATGAGCAGTTCTTC
>few|.|TRBJ2-1|TRBV5-6
CASSLVDFQNNEQFF
TGTGCCAGCAGCTTGGTGGATTTTCAGAACAATGAGCAGTTCTTC
>.|TRBD1|TRBJ2-7|TRBV15
CATSRGTGGFYEQYF
TGTGCCACCAGCAGAGGGACAGGAGGTTTCTACGAGCAGTACTTC
>few|TRBD2|TRBJ2-1|TRBV4-3
CASSQEGTSGSEQFF
TGCGCCAGCAGCCAAGAGGGGACTAGCGGGAGTGAGCAGTTCTTC
>many|.|TRBJ1-3|TRBV11-2
CASSPRHPGGKVGNTIYF
TGTGCCAGCAGCCCACGCCATCCGGGAGGAAAGGTGGGAAACACCATATATTTT